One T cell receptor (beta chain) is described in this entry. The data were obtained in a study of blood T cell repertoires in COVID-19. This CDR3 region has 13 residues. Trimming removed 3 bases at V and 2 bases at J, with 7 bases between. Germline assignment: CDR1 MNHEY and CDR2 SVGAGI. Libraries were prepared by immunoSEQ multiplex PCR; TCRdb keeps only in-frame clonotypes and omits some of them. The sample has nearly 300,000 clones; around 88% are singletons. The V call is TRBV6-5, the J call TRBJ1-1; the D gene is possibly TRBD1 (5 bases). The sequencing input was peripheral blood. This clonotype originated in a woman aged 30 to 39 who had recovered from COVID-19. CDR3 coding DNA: TGTGCCAGCAGTTATAGGGGAAACACTGAAGCTTTCTTT. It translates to CASSYRGNTEAFF.